The rows below give T cell receptor beta chains drawn from one sample of a study of PD-1 blockade in classical Hodgkin lymphoma. Clones were read by immunoSEQ multiplex PCR, and TCRdb kept only the in-frame ones, dropping some. The data show about 46,000 clones, just over 90% seen once. Sequencing was done on a sample of peripheral blood mononuclear cells (PBMCs). These receptors were taken from a human donor with classical Hodgkin lymphoma. The CDR3 runs from the conserved cysteine through the conserved F or W. A D gene is named only where the DNA matches it firmly. Clone sizes are given selectively: once, few, many, or a class where the clone is expanded.

j_call,v_call,clone_size,cdr3_length,d_call,cdr3_aa
TRBJ1-1,TRBV10-1,-,13,-,CASSERPNTEAFF
TRBJ1-1,TRBV28,-,12,-,CASSLHVTEAFF
TRBJ1-5,TRBV7-9,-,14,-,CASSLGQGGQPQHF
TRBJ2-7,TRBV2,-,15,-,CASSLGGLVTYEQYF
TRBJ1-1,TRBV5-4,-,17,TRBD1,CASSIQTGADPLRYAFF
TRBJ2-1,TRBV9,-,15,TRBD2,CASSVGGGSYNEQFF
TRBJ1-1,TRBV10-2,-,13,-,CASRREGGTEAFF
TRBJ1-2,TRBV29-1,-,12,-,CSVSSTNYGYTF
TRBJ1-1,TRBV6-5,-,14,-,CASMVLGEGTEAFF
TRBJ2-3,TRBV27,-,17,TRBD2,CASSFISGGLGVNTQYF
TRBJ1-5,TRBV27,-,15,-,CASSLVAGIYQPQHF
TRBJ1-1,TRBV6-5,-,13,-,CASSSGVDTEAFF
TRBJ2-1,TRBV7-9,-,12,-,CASSLLESEQFF
TRBJ1-2,TRBV25-1,-,17,-,CASSFPRASTRDYGYTF
TRBJ2-4,TRBV28,-,15,TRBD2,CASTDLSGRAMGRYF
TRBJ1-2,TRBV16,-,16,TRBD1,CASSLLGPGGVNGYTF
TRBJ2-7,TRBV6-5,-,13,-,CASSYSNAPPNIF
TRBJ1-1,TRBV29-1,-,12,TRBD1,CSVEGASLEAFF
TRBJ1-4,TRBV28,-,16,-,CASSLTHTLTNEKLFF
TRBJ2-7,TRBV28,-,15,TRBD1,CASSFSGQGKSEQYF
TRBJ2-2,TRBV2,once,15,-,CASSRLGLNTGELFF
TRBJ2-1,TRBV6-4,-,13,TRBD2,CASSFSGVNEQFF
TRBJ2-7,TRBV4-1,-,15,-,CASSPMLAGTYEQYF
TRBJ2-2,TRBV6-1,-,15,TRBD1,CASSTQGAHTGELFF
TRBJ2-2,TRBV27,-,15,-,CASSSVEGSDGELFF
TRBJ1-2,TRBV5-6,-,17,-,CASSFDLGRSLAGGYTF
TRBJ2-2,TRBV10-1,-,14,TRBD1,CASSRQGETGELFF
TRBJ2-1,TRBV9,-,12,-,CASSPYGNEQFF
TRBJ2-1,TRBV14,-,15,TRBD2,CASSQKTSVEDEQFF
TRBJ1-1,TRBV5-4,-,15,-,CASSLGGEVNTEAFF
TRBJ2-1,TRBV10-1,once,14,-,CASSEGGTYNEQFF
TRBJ1-1,TRBV27,-,14,-,CASSLPLMNTEAFF
TRBJ2-5,TRBV29-1,-,11,-,CSVAAMETQYF
TRBJ1-2,TRBV5-8,once,14,-,CASSLITVLYGYTF
TRBJ1-4,TRBV11-3,once,18,TRBD1,CASSLQPGQGPEDEKLFF
TRBJ1-2,TRBV5-1,once,14,TRBD1,CASSADRGNYGYTF
TRBJ1-2,TRBV28,-,12,-,CASWPGSGGYTF
TRBJ2-5,TRBV7-2,-,11,-,CASRLAETQYF
TRBJ2-3,TRBV29-1,-,13,TRBD1,CSSWGTGTDTQYF
TRBJ1-3,TRBV4-2,-,17,-,CASSQEKAGLSGNTIYF
TRBJ1-3,TRBV5-1,-,15,-,CASSQGPSSGNTIYF
TRBJ2-7,TRBV5-6,-,14,-,CASSPGKPPLEQYF
TRBJ2-7,TRBV9,-,14,-,CASSPGVSGYEQYF
TRBJ1-2,TRBV5-1,-,15,-,CASSTVQANFYGYTF
TRBJ1-2,TRBV28,-,15,-,CASSSIQGFNYGYTF
TRBJ1-2,TRBV6-6,-,16,TRBD1,CASSGVTGTGGYGYTF
TRBJ2-7,TRBV5-1,-,14,-,CASSSQGEDYEQYF
TRBJ2-3,TRBV10-3,-,15,TRBD1,CAISPGQGATDTQYF
TRBJ2-7,TRBV7-5,-,17,-,CARSLARTTERSYEQYF
TRBJ1-5,TRBV19,-,15,-,CASSLRAGIITPQHF